This is a list of T cell receptor beta chains from one sample in a study of T cells in Graves' hyperthyroidism and ophthalmopathy. Each CDR3 protein gets one entry after TCRdb re-called the multiplex PCR reads with MiXCR. The data contain more than 450,000 distinct CDR3 sequences, about 20% of them singletons. Sequencing used blood. Receptor source: a man aged 40-55 years with Graves' ophthalmopathy. CDR3s include the opening cysteine and the closing phenylalanine or tryptophan. Clone size is given for some rows only: seen once, a few or many times, or a class if the clone is expanded.

j_gene	v_gene	abundance	CDR3aa
TRBJ2-3	TRBV27	-	CASSFSPGGDGISADTQYF
TRBJ1-4	TRBV14	few	CASSQYQGTNEKLFF
TRBJ1-2	TRBV7-2	many	CASSLGKFARGGYTF
TRBJ1-5	TRBV2	many	CASGVPQHF
TRBJ2-3	TRBV18	-	CASSPRTDGGDTQYF
TRBJ2-3	TRBV7-2	-	CASSFGTSGLLTDTQYF
TRBJ1-1	TRBV18	few	CASSGQSMNTEAFF
TRBJ2-7	TRBV20-1	few	CSAHSGRAVYEQYF
TRBJ1-1	TRBV6-1	many	CASRLGLATEAFF
TRBJ2-2	TRBV3-1	many	CASSHTGELFF
TRBJ1-4	TRBV12-3/TRBV12-4	-	CASSGTGLNEKLFF
TRBJ2-7	TRBV6-1	many	CASWSSGGVQQYF
TRBJ2-7	TRBV27	-	CASIPTGMVGRGYKEQYF
TRBJ1-1	TRBV4-2	few	CASSQESAGGGTEAFF
TRBJ2-1	TRBV7-3	few	CASSSGGARLSYNEQFF
TRBJ2-1	TRBV12-3/TRBV12-4	few	CASRTQQGKNEQFF
TRBJ1-1	TRBV4-1	-	CASSLFGTGNTEAFF
TRBJ1-5	TRBV2	many	CASRETGVGNQPQHF
TRBJ2-1	TRBV11-2	many	CASSLGADYNEQFF
TRBJ1-4	TRBV7-9	-	CASSFFPSDSSNEKLFF
TRBJ1-1	TRBV12-3/TRBV12-4	few	CASRIKRGAFSEAFF
TRBJ1-1	TRBV15	many	CATSRVERNTEAFF
TRBJ1-2	TRBV3-1	many	CASSQLNGYTF
TRBJ1-2	TRBV11-1	-	CASARFRRFNYGYTF
TRBJ2-1	TRBV7-2	few	CASSPTSTYNEQFF
TRBJ2-7	TRBV9	few	CASRRSTRGGASYEQYF
TRBJ2-3	TRBV7-2	many	CASSSVGSLRDTQYF
TRBJ1-5	TRBV18	many	CASSPGAGNQPQHF
TRBJ1-5	TRBV11-1	-	CASSLSGGRETQHF
TRBJ2-7	TRBV28	many	CASQGGGQCYF
TRBJ2-7	TRBV20-1	few	CSARDNSGLAGPSSYEQYF
TRBJ2-3	TRBV7-2	-	CASSPGTPGDTQYF
TRBJ2-5	TRBV5-8	-	CASSLGFSGGNQETQYF
TRBJ2-7	TRBV5-1	-	CASGLAEMVLYEQYF
TRBJ2-2	TRBV2	many	CASSDVTSEYTGELFF
TRBJ2-1	TRBV7-3	many	CASSLGQGAWNEQFF
TRBJ2-1	TRBV4-1	few	CASSQESRSSGTSEQFF
TRBJ2-5	TRBV2	-	CASIRDTKETQYF
TRBJ2-1	TRBV20-1	-	CSAPDSPEQFF
TRBJ1-1	TRBV4-2	-	CASTQQGFGTEAFF
TRBJ2-2	TRBV30	few	CAWSARVPTGELFF
TRBJ2-5	TRBV5-5	-	CASSPGVLGETQYF
TRBJ2-7	TRBV28	many	CASSLVSGRGIGGYEQYF
TRBJ1-2	TRBV28	few	CASSDGRPNYGYTF
TRBJ2-6	TRBV7-3	-	CASSLGAHPGANVLTF
TRBJ1-5	TRBV28	few	CASTSGVLLFQPQHF
TRBJ2-1	TRBV7-9	few	CASSFSGRSRIYNEQFF
TRBJ1-2	TRBV7-2	-	CASSLGGTGGAGYTF
TRBJ2-3	TRBV2	-	CASTPRVVAGTDTQYF
TRBJ2-2	TRBV7-3	few	CASSLSFLASGGLNTGELFF